This T cell receptor beta chain was retrieved from a study of T cell repertoires in cytomegalovirus infection. Study context: Epitope selection comprised recently identified HLA-C-restricted CMV epitopes and well-studied HLA-B-restricted CMV epitopes.

This CDR3 region has 17 residues. J lost 2 bases, V lost 4 bases, and 12 bases had no gene match. Germline CDR1 and CDR2: LGHNA and YNFKEQ. This clonotype was detected a few times. Its specificity is unknown. Using its own MiXCR run on the reads, TCRdb lists one record per CDR3 protein. The top ten hold over 60% of the sample, which has around 95,000 distinct CDR3 sequences, approximately 30% seen once. The receptor's source is a human donor in good health (CMV status not recorded). Some clones in this sample may be carry-over from other donors' samples. The rearrangement uses TRBV4-2 and TRBJ1-1; 8 bases align to TRBD1. This material consisted of CD8+ T cells from cultured PBMCs, taken from culture after CMV antigen stimulation. As DNA, the CDR3 is TGTGCCAGCAGCCCTCTAAATCCGGACAGGGTTAACACTGAAGCTTTCTTT. Protein sequence: CASSPLNPDRVNTEAFF.